Sequencing of this T cell receptor beta chain was carried out in a study of monozygotic twins with inflammatory bowel disease. Regarding the study as a whole: Researchers report that IBD patients shared fewer clonotypes with others than healthy twins, especially amid disease activity.

Addition of UMIs with a 6-nucleotide sample barcode was achieved by template switching. From its re-call of the 5' RACE reads, TCRdb lists each CDR3 protein once, without DNA. The table for this sample gives about 110,000 distinct CDR3 sequences. Total RNA from whole blood was isolated with no T cell sorting. To note about this clonotype: Its antigen is unidentified.

The CDR3 runs to 12 residues. From germline, CDR1 is SQVTM and CDR2 ANQGSEA. The chain has TRBV29-1 and TRBJ1-2; checking the TCRdb D call of TRBD1 is not possible without DNA. The source is a human donor with ulcerative colitis or Crohn's disease, or a healthy co-twin of an affected twin (not recorded which). Sequencing used blood. CDR3 residues: CSVVQGGDGYTF.